This T cell receptor (beta chain) was recovered during a study of blood T cell repertoires in COVID-19. Assay: immunoSEQ multiplex PCR; the TCRdb copy retains only in-frame clones and omits some. The table lists nearly 300,000 clones, approximately 90% of them singletons. The clonotype originates from a woman younger than 45 who had recovered from COVID-19. The sample consisted of peripheral blood.

CDR3 DNA: TGTGCCAGCAGTTTGCTTCGGAGTCATCAATTCTTC. It specifies CASSLLRSHQFF. The chain carries TRBV28 and TRBJ2-1; D not resolved. V lost 3 bases and J 16 bases, leaving 16 bases between the germline ends. CDR1 is MDHEN, CDR2 SYDVKM, per germline. The CDR3 totals 12 residues.